Shown below are 20 T cell receptor beta chains from a single sample sequenced in a study of CD8 T cells in Susac syndrome. RNA, at about 0.45 to 1 ug, was reverse transcribed with random hexamers. A single record per CDR3 protein comes from TCRdb applying MiXCR to the immunoSEQ multiplex PCR reads. In the table there are about 120,000 distinct CDR3 sequences, 85% to 95% of which are singletons. Sequenced sample: CD4+ T cells from PBMCs. Every receptor here comes from a human donor in good health.

The CDR3 region has the DNA TGTGCCAGTAGTAACCCGGGACAGGGGGACTATGGCTACACCTTC. Protein product: CASSNPGQGDYGYTF. This chain uses TRBV19 with TRBJ1-2; TRBD1 matches at 11 bases. Trimming at V came to 4 bases and at J to 3 bases, leaving 4 bases not matched to a gene. The CDR3 is 15 amino acids. From germline, CDR1 is LNHDA and CDR2 SQIVND (reference sequence).

The chain combines TRBV30 with TRBJ2-1; 9 positions agree with TRBD2. V trimming: 3 bases; J trimming: 5 bases; junction bases outside the gene matches: 8. CDR1 is GTSNPN, CDR2 SVGIG, per germline (reference sequence). The CDR3 is 15 residues long. Written as DNA, the CDR3 is TGTGCCTGGAGACTTAGCGGGAGAAAAGACAATGAGCAGTTCTTC. Its protein product is CAWRLSGRKDNEQFF. The whole variable domain, remainder taken from reference TRBV30 and TRBJ2-1, is SQTIHQWPATLVQPVGSPLSLECTVEGTSNPNLYWYRQAAGRGLQLLFYSVGIGQISSEVPQNLSASRPQDRQFILSSKKLLLSDSGFYLCAWRLSGRKDNEQFFGPGTRLTVL.

Worth noting for this clonotype: Mismatch with germline at one junction end may stem from a read error. The chain uses TRBV7-2 and TRBJ2-5; 14 bases are a match to TRBD2. The CDR3 has 14 residues. Per the germline V gene, CDR1 is SGHTA and CDR2 is FQGNSA. The CDR3 nucleotides read TGTGCCAGCACCAGGGGGACTAGCGGGAGTACTGCAAACTTC. Protein: CASTRGTSGSTANF. Drawing the rest from reference TRBV7-2 and TRBJ2-5, the complete variable domain is GAGVSQSPSNKVTEKGKDVELRCDPISGHTALYWYRQSLGQGLEFLIYFQGNSAPDKSGLPSDRFSAERTGGSVSTLTIQRTQQEDSAVYLCASTRGTSGSTANFGPGTRLLVL.

The chain uses TRBV5-1 and TRBJ2-1, with D possibly TRBD1 on 6 matching bases. The CDR3 loop spans 11 amino acids. The germline gives CDR1 SGHRS, CDR2 YFSETQ. V was pared by 7 bases and J by 7 bases, with 9 bases between. The chain's CDR3 is CASLRGNEQFF. In nucleotides, the CDR3 is TGCGCCAGCTTGAGGGGGAATGAGCAGTTCTTC.

The J gene is TRBJ2-3, the V gene TRBV7-2; perhaps TRBD2 as D (5 bases). Between the trimmed V and J ends, which lost 8 bases and 5 bases, there was a span of 17 bases. This CDR3 comprises 14 residues. CDR1 is SGHTA, CDR2 FQGNSA, per germline. CDR3 sequence (DNA): TGTGCCAGCGCCCGGGTCGGAGGACTAGATACGCAGTATTTT. Translating it yields CASARVGGLDTQYF.

The J gene is TRBJ2-2, the V gene TRBV3-1; D remains ambiguous. CDR3 length equals 15 residues. CDR1 and CDR2 (germline): LGHDT, YNNKEL (reference sequence). Trimming shortened V by 6 bases and J by 0 bases, and 11 bases separated the two germline ends. The CDR3 sequence: CASRPGGANTGELFF. In DNA, the CDR3 is TGTGCCAGCAGACCTGGTGGAGCGAACACCGGGGAGCTGTTTTTT.

The V call is TRBV5-1, the J call TRBJ2-2; D is uncertain. V was clipped by 0 bases and J by 10 bases, with 10 bases between them. Germline CDR1 SGHRS, CDR2 YFSETQ. The CDR3 consists of 13 residues. CDR3 bases: TGCGCCAGCAGCTTGGTCGATGCAGCGGAGCTGTTTTTT. Amino acids: CASSLVDAAELFF.

For the CDR3, the DNA is TGTGCCAGCAGCCCAGGGACAGGGAGCGGGACGGTAAGGACTGAAGCTTTCTTT. Translation: CASSPGTGSGTVRTEAFF. The V call is TRBV7-8, the J call TRBJ1-1; 9 bases are shared with TRBD1. There are 18 residues in the CDR3. The junction had 18 bases not matched to a gene; V was cut back by 5 bases and J by 5 bases. From germline, CDR1 is SGHVS and CDR2 FQNEAQ.

V is TRBV7-9 and J is TRBJ2-4; 8 positions agree with TRBD1. The junction had 14 bases not matched to a gene; V was cut back by 5 bases and J by 2 bases. The CDR3 is 18 residues long. The V gene's germline CDR1 is SEHNR and CDR2 FQNEAQ (reference sequence). The CDR3 loop reads CASSHTSGQGITKNIQYF. The CDR3, as DNA: TGTGCCAGCAGCCACACATCCGGACAGGGCATTACCAAAAACATTCAGTACTTC.

For the CDR3, the DNA is TGCGCCAGCAGCTTGCCAGGGGGGCTAGATACGCAGTATTTT. This gives the protein CASSLPGGLDTQYF. The rearrangement uses TRBV5-1 and TRBJ2-3; possibly TRBD1 for D (7 bases). This CDR3 region has 14 residues. V was clipped by 1 base and J by 5 bases, with 11 bases between them. The germline CDR1 and CDR2 sequences are SGHRS and YFSETQ.

This clonotype was picked up a small number of times. V gene TRBV19 combines with J gene TRBJ1-5; D is unresolved. V lost 5 bases to trimming and J lost 10 bases, with 12 bases between them. The CDR3 is made up of 12 amino acids. The germline V gene has CDR1 LNHDA and CDR2 SQIVND (reference sequence). The CDR3 reads CASSLEVGPQHF. The CDR3 DNA reads TGTGCCAGTAGTCTCGAAGTGGGTCCCCAGCATTTT.

The CDR3 spells CASSQDSGVDEQFF. The CDR3 DNA sequence: TGCGCCAGCAGCCAAGACTCGGGTGTCGATGAGCAGTTCTTC. This chain links TRBV4-3 with TRBJ2-1; D unresolved. This CDR3 has 14 amino acids. The germline CDR1 and CDR2 sequences are LGHNA and YSLEER. V shed 0 bases and J shed 8 bases, with 11 bases lying between them.

A few counts support this clonotype. The V gene is TRBV11-2, the J gene TRBJ2-5; no clear D gene. Trimming left V 6 bases short and J 5 bases short, with 22 bases between. This CDR3 region has 16 residues. Germline V gives CDR1 SGHAT, CDR2 FQNNGV. The CDR3 here is CASRPSMGIGRETQYF. CDR3 DNA sequence: TGTGCCAGCAGACCGAGCATGGGTATTGGGCGGGAGACCCAGTACTTC.

The genes are TRBV5-1 and TRBJ2-5; TRBD1 or TRBD2 may be the D gene (5 bases each). The V gene lost 1 base and the J gene lost 4 bases, with 11 bases spanning the gap. This CDR3 comprises 14 residues. Germline CDR1 SGHRS, CDR2 YFSETQ. The CDR3 DNA is TGCGCCAGCAGCTTGAAATCGGGGCGAGAGACCCAGTACTTC. Translation gives CASSLKSGRETQYF.

This chain joins TRBV20-1 and TRBJ1-4; D unclear. The CDR3 has 14 residues. CDR1 is DFQATT and CDR2 is SNEGSKA in the germline V gene (reference sequence). The V end lost 3 bases, the J end lost 1 base, and 9 bases lay between the germline ends. The DNA of the CDR3 is TGCAGTGCTAGTCCCACGGTAACTAATGAAAAACTGTTTTTT. Amino acids: CSASPTVTNEKLFF.

The chain recombines TRBV29-1 with TRBJ2-1; D possibly corresponds to TRBD2 (6 bases). The V and J ends lost 1 base and 2 bases respectively, with 15 bases between them. The CDR3 sequence is 16 residues long. Per the germline V gene, CDR1 is SQVTM and CDR2 is ANQGSEA. In nucleotides, the CDR3 is TGCAGCGTTGAAGCCCCGCCGGGAGCGACCTACAATGAGCAGTTCTTC. Protein sequence: CSVEAPPGATYNEQFF.

The chain combines TRBV7-9 with TRBJ2-5, with 8 positions matching TRBD2. The germline CDR1 and CDR2 sequences are SEHNR and FQNEAQ (reference sequence). CDR3 length equals 15 residues. V shed 8 bases and J 5 bases; nucleotides not matched to a gene: 13. The CDR3 DNA reads TGTGCCAGCCTTGGTAGCGGGACCCTCCGGGAGACCCAGTACTTC. Its translation is CASLGSGTLRETQYF.

The J gene is TRBJ2-4, the V gene TRBV4-3; D might be TRBD1 (6 bases). Germline V gene sequence: CDR1 LGHNA, CDR2 YSLEER. This CDR3 comprises 16 residues. V was shortened by 3 bases and J by 6 bases, with 18 bases between the two germline ends. The CDR3: CASSQGHGGGLNIQYF. The CDR3 coding sequence is TGCGCCAGCAGCCAGGGGCATGGGGGCGGCCTAAACATTCAGTACTTC.

V usage is TRBV5-4 and J usage is TRBJ1-2; possibly TRBD1 for D (6 bases). CDR3 length: 15 residues. The germline V gene encodes CDR1 SGHNT and CDR2 YYREEE (reference sequence). The germline V and J ends were trimmed by 10 bases and 2 bases, with 21 bases remaining between them. This CDR3 is CAVKPPPGANYGYTF. The CDR3 DNA is TGTGCCGTCAAACCACCCCCAGGGGCCAACTATGGCTACACCTTC. Drawing the rest from reference TRBV5-4 and TRBJ1-2, the complete variable domain is ETGVTQSPTHLIKTRGQQVTLRCSSQSGHNTVSWYQQALGQGPQFIFQYYREEENGRGNFPPRFSGLQFPNYSSELNVNALELDDSALYLCAVKPPPGANYGYTFGSGTRLTVV.

This sequence joins TRBV19 and TRBJ1-1; a possible D gene is TRBD1 (6 bases). The ends were cut back, 6 bases at V and 6 bases at J, with 20 bases in the middle. CDR3 length: 15 amino acids. The V gene's germline CDR1 is LNHDA and CDR2 SQIVND (reference sequence). CDR3 sequence: CASSITTGARAEAFF. CDR3 coding DNA: TGTGCCAGTAGCATAACGACAGGAGCACGCGCTGAAGCTTTCTTT.